The 31 T cell receptor beta chains listed next were all sequenced from one sample in a study of blood T cell repertoires in COVID-19. TCRdb keeps only in-frame clones here, not all; method: immunoSEQ multiplex PCR. The sample consists of under 200,000 clones, just over 90% of them appearing once. Sequencing was performed on peripheral blood. The source is a man in his late teens or twenties with COVID-19, enrolled during active disease.

V and J are TRBV4-1 and TRBJ2-1; D is possibly TRBD2 (5 bases). This CDR3 spans 16 amino acids. The germline gives CDR1 MGHRA, CDR2 YSYEKL. Trimming took off 6 bases at V and 4 bases at J, with 19 bases between the two ends. DNA for the CDR3: TGCGCCAGCAGTCTTGGGCGGCGGGCCTCTTACAATGAGCAGTTCTTC. Translation gives CASSLGRRASYNEQFF.

The genes are TRBV5-6 and TRBJ2-1, with 7 bases identical to TRBD1. CDR3 size: 12 residues. V shed 4 bases and J 9 bases; nucleotides not matched to a gene: 4. CDR1 and CDR2 (germline): SGHDT, YYEEEE. The chain's CDR3 is CASSTGTAEQFF. The CDR3 DNA sequence: TGTGCCAGCAGCACCGGGACAGCTGAGCAGTTCTTC.

Concerning this clone itself: The junction departs from the called germline gene at one end, perhaps through a read error. The chain has TRBV14 and TRBJ2-3; D call uncertain. CDR1 is SGHDN and CDR2 is FVKESK in the germline V gene. The CDR3 extends over 11 amino acids. CDR3 DNA: TGTGCCAGCAGCCACACAGATACGCAGTGTTTT. It encodes CASSHTDTQCF.

The rearrangement links TRBV29-1 to TRBJ1-5; weak D call: TRBD1 (5 bases). Per germline, CDR1 SQVTM and CDR2 ANQGSEA. Trimming cost V 4 bases and J 4 bases, with 11 bases left between them. The length of the CDR3 is 13 residues. CDR3 sequence: CSVARALNQPQHF. In DNA form, the CDR3 reads TGCAGCGTTGCCAGGGCCCTTAATCAGCCCCAGCATTTT.

This clone showed up just once. V is TRBV28 and J is TRBJ1-5; 9 bases agree with TRBD1. The CDR3 covers 13 residues. Germline V gene data show CDR1 as MDHEN and CDR2 as SYDVKM. The V and J ends lost 6 bases and 9 bases, in that order; junction bases with no gene match: 6. The CDR3 loop is CASSRTGAGPQHF. The CDR3 nucleotides are TGTGCCAGCAGCCGGACAGGGGCGGGGCCCCAGCATTTT.

This chain uses TRBV2 with TRBJ2-7; tentative D call: TRBD1 (7 bases). V lost 4 bases and J lost 3, with 16 bases in between. The CDR3 sequence is 15 residues long. CDR1 and CDR2 from the germline V gene are SNHLY and FYNNEI. CDR3 region: CASSGRGQIYYEQYF. The DNA of the CDR3 is TGTGCCAGCAGTGGGCGGGGACAGATTTACTACGAGCAGTACTTC. The complete variable domain, with remaining parts taken from reference TRBV2 and TRBJ2-7, reads EPEVTQTPSHQVTQMGQEVILRCVPISNHLYFYWYRQILGQKVEFLVSFYNNEISEKSEIFDDQFSVERPDGSNFTLKIRSTKLEDSAMYFCASSGRGQIYYEQYFGPGTRLTVT.

The chain uses TRBV3-1 (or the pseudogene TRBV3-2) and TRBJ2-5, with a tentative D call TRBD2 (5 bases). The germline gives CDR1 LGHDT, CDR2 YNNKEL (reference sequence). This CDR3 spans 14 amino acids. V dropped 3 bases and J dropped 0 bases, with 8 bases sitting between them. CDR3 loop: CASSHLAYQETQYF. The CDR3 DNA is TGTGCCAGCAGCCACCTAGCCTACCAAGAGACCCAGTACTTC.

The rearrangement uses TRBV9 and TRBJ2-1; no firm D call. The CDR3 is made up of 15 amino acids. The V gene lost 4 bases and the J gene lost 0 bases, with 11 bases spanning the gap. CDR1 SGDLS and CDR2 YYNGEE come from the germline V gene. CDR3 protein: CASSPIISSYNEQFF. CDR3 in DNA: TGTGCCAGCAGCCCGATAATTAGCTCCTACAATGAGCAGTTCTTC.

The V and J genes are TRBV29-1 and TRBJ2-7; the match to TRBD1 covers 7 bases. Trimming at V came to 7 bases and at J to 6 bases, leaving 15 bases not matched to a gene. Germline-derived CDR1 and CDR2 are SQVTM and ANQGSEA. The CDR3 has 14 residues. CDR3 residues: CSGLDSGTALEQYF. The CDR3 DNA reads TGCAGCGGTCTAGATTCCGGGACAGCGCTCGAGCAGTACTTC.

The rearrangement links TRBV5-1 to TRBJ2-6, with 7 bases that match TRBD2. Trimming removed 1 base from V and 3 bases from J; junction bases left unmatched: 4. The CDR3 runs 16 residues. Germline CDR1 reads SGHRS; CDR2 reads YFSETQ. CDR3 region: CASSLPGRVGANVLTF. In DNA, the CDR3 is TGCGCCAGCAGCTTGCCGGGGAGGGTTGGGGCCAACGTCCTGACTTTC.

The chain has TRBV2 and TRBJ2-7; D call uncertain. Trimming shortened V by 3 bases and J by 3 bases, and 9 bases separated the two germline ends. Per the germline V gene, CDR1 is SNHLY and CDR2 is FYNNEI. The CDR3 is 13 amino acids. The CDR3 nucleotides are TGTGCCAGCAGTGACATACTGGTCTACGAGCAGTACTTC. It encodes CASSDILVYEQYF.

A few counts support this clone. The chain carries TRBV7-9 and TRBJ2-7; 11 nucleotides line up with TRBD1. The CDR3 runs to 15 residues. J lost 2 bases, V lost 5 bases, and 5 bases had no gene match. Germline CDR1 is SEHNR and CDR2 is FQNEAQ (reference sequence). CDR3 in DNA: TGTGCCAGCAGCCCTGAGGACAGGGGGCCCTACGAGCAGTACTTC. Translating gives CASSPEDRGPYEQYF.

This chain links TRBV4-3 with TRBJ2-7; tentative D call: TRBD1 (6 bases). The length of the CDR3 is 15 residues. Trimming took off 0 bases at V and 2 bases at J, with 11 bases between the two ends. Germline lookup yields CDR1 LGHNA and CDR2 YSLEER. The CDR3 DNA follows: TGCGCCAGCAGCCAAGATCACAGGGTGCCCTACGAGCAGTACTTC. It yields the protein CASSQDHRVPYEQYF.

This chain uses TRBV7-9 with TRBJ2-1; D call uncertain. Trimming shortened V by 5 bases and J by 10 bases, and 15 bases separated the two germline ends. Germline V gene lookup returns CDR1 SEHNR and CDR2 FQNEAQ (reference sequence). CDR3 size: 13 residues. CDR3 nucleotide sequence: TGTGCCAGCAGCCTGGCCTCTCTCAGGGAGCAGTTCTTC. It codes for CASSLASLREQFF. Full variable domain (rest looked up from reference TRBV7-9 and TRBJ2-1): DTGVSQNPRHKITKRGQNVTFRCDPISEHNRLYWYRQTLGQGPEFLTYFQNEAQLEKSRLLSDRFSAERPKGSFSTLEIQRTEQGDSAMYLCASSLASLREQFFGPGTRLTVL.

This clone appeared a single time. The rearrangement joins TRBV6-5 to TRBJ2-7; 12 nucleotides match TRBD2. In germline, CDR1 is MNHEY, CDR2 SVGAGI. This CDR3 is 15 amino acids long. The V segment lost 2 bases and the J segment 6 bases; nucleotides outside the gene matches: 5. CDR3 loop: CASSYLTSGRGEQYF. DNA of the CDR3: TGTGCCAGCAGTTACCTGACTAGCGGGAGAGGCGAGCAGTACTTC.

The gene calls are TRBV14 and TRBJ2-2, with 10 nucleotides matching TRBD2. The V gene end was trimmed by 2 bases and the J gene end by 6 bases; junction bases not matched to a gene: 3. Per the germline V gene, CDR1 is SGHDN and CDR2 is FVKESK. This CDR3 spans 15 amino acids. DNA of the CDR3: TGTGCCAGCAGCCAAAGGGGACTAGCGCCCGGGGAGCTGTTTTTT. It encodes CASSQRGLAPGELFF.

The gene calls are TRBV30 and TRBJ1-2; D is possibly TRBD1 (5 bases). This CDR3 contains 12 residues. Germline CDR1 and CDR2: GTSNPN and SVGIG (reference sequence). Trimming left V 4 bases short and J 0 bases short, with 6 bases between. The CDR3 sequence is CAWTGTNYGYTF. The CDR3 region has the DNA TGTGCCTGGACAGGGACTAACTATGGCTACACCTTC.

This rearrangement joins TRBV6-1 to TRBJ1-3; no firm D call. Germline V gene data show CDR1 as MNHNS and CDR2 as SASEGT. The CDR3 length is 15 residues. V lost 3 bases, J lost 4 bases, and 13 bases lay in between. CDR3 sequence (DNA): TGTGCCAGCAGTGACCCCCCATTAGCCGGAAACACCATATATTTT. Residues: CASSDPPLAGNTIYF.

The chain combines TRBV7-2 with TRBJ2-3; D might be TRBD2 (5 bases). Trimming shortened V by 3 bases and J by 6 bases, and 13 bases separated the two germline ends. The length of the CDR3 is 14 residues. Looked up from germline, CDR1 is SGHTA and CDR2 is FQGNSA. The CDR3 nucleotides are TGTGCCAGCAGCTTGACCCCCGGGGTGGATACGCAGTATTTT. Amino acids: CASSLTPGVDTQYF.

The rearrangement joins TRBV7-8 to TRBJ2-1, with 12 bases matching TRBD2. Germline assignment: CDR1 SGHVS and CDR2 FQNEAQ. The CDR3 length is 15 residues. After removal of 6 bases from V and 11 bases from J, the junction contained 11 bases not matched to a gene. CDR3 loop: CASRFTGLAGKKQFF. The CDR3 region has the DNA TGTGCCAGCAGATTCACGGGACTAGCGGGCAAGAAGCAGTTCTTC.

This clone has only a few counts. The chain links TRBV14 to TRBJ2-7, with TRBD1 matching 10 bases. Losses at the gene ends were 0 bases for V and 4 bases for J; bases not matched to a gene: 3. The CDR3 is made up of 15 amino acids. The germline V gene has CDR1 SGHDN and CDR2 FVKESK. Here the CDR3 reads CASSQEDRGVYEQYF. CDR3 in DNA: TGTGCCAGCAGCCAAGAGGACAGGGGGGTGTACGAGCAGTACTTC.

This chain connects TRBV13 to TRBJ2-7; 9 nucleotides line up with TRBD1. The CDR3 contains 14 residues. Germline CDR1 reads PRHDT; CDR2 reads FYEKMQ (reference sequence). V shed 3 bases, J shed 7 bases, and the junction held 7 bases outside the gene matches. The CDR3 here is CASSLRQGVGEQYF. For the CDR3, the DNA is TGTGCCAGCAGCTTGCGACAGGGGGTTGGGGAGCAGTACTTC.

Turning to this clone: The junction differs from germline at one of its ends, possibly a read error. The chain combines TRBV28 with TRBJ1-4, with TRBD1 matching 9 bases. From germline, CDR1 is MDHEN and CDR2 SYDVKM. This CDR3 has 18 amino acids. The CDR3 nucleotides are TGTGCCAGCAGCAAACGACCGGGACAGGGTGGGTGGAATGAAAAACTGCTTTTT. Protein product: CASSKRPGQGGWNEKLLF.

This chain uses TRBV9 with TRBJ2-7, with a possible D match to TRBD1 (6 bases). Trimming pared 0 bases from V and 5 bases from J, leaving 12 bases between. Germline V gene sequence: CDR1 SGDLS, CDR2 YYNGEE. The CDR3 has 14 amino acids. CDR3 loop: CASSVGGKGDEQYF. In nucleotides, the CDR3 is TGTGCCAGCAGCGTAGGGGGTAAGGGGGACGAGCAGTACTTC.

The gene calls are TRBV25-1 and TRBJ2-7, with no clear D. Trimming left V 2 bases short and J 8 bases short, with 10 bases between. The CDR3 covers 12 residues. From germline, CDR1 is MGHDK and CDR2 SYGVNS. The CDR3 loop reads CASSESHSQQYF. The CDR3 DNA is TGTGCCAGCAGTGAAAGCCATTCTCAGCAGTACTTC.

The gene calls are TRBV5-1 and TRBJ2-1; D might be TRBD1 (6 bases). Germline CDR1 is SGHRS and CDR2 is YFSETQ. V was cut by 0 bases and J by 4 bases, with 11 bases left in between. The CDR3 sequence is 15 residues long. The CDR3, as DNA: TGCGCCAGCAGCTTGGAGGACAGAAGATACAATGAGCAGTTCTTC. Encoded protein: CASSLEDRRYNEQFF.

The chain has TRBV9 and TRBJ2-1; 11 positions agree with TRBD2. CDR1 SGDLS and CDR2 YYNGEE come from the germline V gene. This CDR3 has 17 amino acids. J gave up 2 bases and V 0 bases, and 4 bases lay outside the gene matches. This CDR3 reads CASSVEGLAAPYNEQFF. CDR3 coding DNA: TGTGCCAGCAGCGTAGAGGGACTAGCGGCTCCCTACAATGAGCAGTTCTTC.

The chain combines TRBV6-2 or TRBV6-3 with TRBJ1-2, with D unresolved. The V gene's germline CDR1 is MNHEY and CDR2 SVGEGT. Trimming took 2 bases from V and 7 from J, leaving 8 bases between them. This CDR3 contains 12 residues. The CDR3 sequence is CASSYRAGGYTF. In DNA, the CDR3 is TGTGCCAGCAGTTACCGAGCGGGTGGCTACACCTTC.

This chain connects TRBV11-2 to TRBJ2-7; 10 bases fit TRBD2. Per the germline V gene, CDR1 is SGHAT and CDR2 is FQNNGV. V lost 0 bases, J lost 2 bases, and 7 bases stayed unmatched. The CDR3 runs to 17 residues. The CDR3 spells CASSLDSSGSVAYEQYF. The DNA of the CDR3 is TGTGCCAGCAGCTTAGATTCTAGCGGGAGTGTAGCCTACGAGCAGTACTTC.

The genes are TRBV28 and TRBJ2-1; possible D gene TRBD1, 7 bases. Trimming left V 3 bases short and J 4 bases short, with 13 bases between. The CDR3 contains 15 residues. The germline V gene encodes CDR1 MDHEN and CDR2 SYDVKM. CDR3 region: CASSFIAGQYNEQFF. CDR3 sequence (DNA): TGTGCCAGCAGTTTCATCGCGGGACAGTACAATGAGCAGTTCTTC.

The J gene is TRBJ2-7, the V gene TRBV6-6; 9 positions agree with TRBD2. V lost 5 bases, J lost 2 bases, and 10 bases stayed unmatched. The CDR3 covers 16 residues. Germline V gene data show CDR1 as MNHNY and CDR2 as SVGAGI (reference sequence). CDR3 loop: CASSTSASGRPYEQYF. For the CDR3, the DNA is TGTGCCAGCAGTACATCAGCCAGCGGGAGGCCCTACGAGCAGTACTTC.